Listed below are T cell receptor beta chains from one sample, sequenced in a study of shared clonotypes between healthy human individuals. TCRdb's copy holds only in-frame clones and misses some; the assay was immunoSEQ multiplex PCR. Here the sample spans hundreds of thousands of clones, 76% being singletons. The source material was PBMCs. The receptors were gathered from a woman aged 40 to 55 in good health. Some clones in this sample may be carry-over from other donors' samples. Each CDR3 is given with its conserved first and last residue. A D gene is named only where the DNA matches it firmly. Size is omitted from some rows. Given values are once, few, many or a class for expanded clones.

clone_size: .
j_call: TRBJ1-4
v_call: TRBV28
d_call: TRBD1
cdr3_nt: TGTGCCAGCAGTTCGACAGGGGCTAATGAAAAACTGTTTTTT
cdr3_aa: CASSSTGANEKLFF

clone_size: once
j_call: TRBJ1-3
v_call: TRBV28
d_call: .
cdr3_nt: TGTGCCAGCAGTTTATTAGGGGTCGGAAACACCATATATTTT
cdr3_aa: CASSLLGVGNTIYF

clone_size: .
j_call: TRBJ2-7
v_call: TRBV6-5
d_call: TRBD1
cdr3_nt: TGTGCCAGCAGGCCGCCGGGACAGGGGACCTACGAGCAGTACTTC
cdr3_aa: CASRPPGQGTYEQYF

clone_size: .
j_call: TRBJ2-7
v_call: TRBV30
d_call: .
cdr3_nt: TGTGCCTGGAGGGGGGGAGTTGGGTCCTACGAGCAGTACTTC
cdr3_aa: CAWRGGVGSYEQYF

clone_size: .
j_call: TRBJ2-7
v_call: TRBV27
d_call: TRBD2
cdr3_nt: TGTGCCAGCAGTGTGACTAGCGGCACCTACGAGCAGTACTTC
cdr3_aa: CASSVTSGTYEQYF

clone_size: .
j_call: TRBJ2-3
v_call: TRBV15
d_call: .
cdr3_nt: TGTGCCACCAGCAGCGGAACTGCACGCACAGATACGCAGTATTTT
cdr3_aa: CATSSGTARTDTQYF

clone_size: few
j_call: TRBJ1-5
v_call: TRBV2
d_call: .
cdr3_nt: TGTGCCAGCAGTGAAGCTGGGGTAAGAGGGGATCAGCCCCAGCATTTT
cdr3_aa: CASSEAGVRGDQPQHF

clone_size: .
j_call: TRBJ2-3
v_call: TRBV11-1
d_call: .
cdr3_nt: TGTGCCAGCAGCTTGGGCGGCCGGGATACGCAGTATTTT
cdr3_aa: CASSLGGRDTQYF

clone_size: .
j_call: TRBJ1-5
v_call: TRBV10-3
d_call: .
cdr3_nt: TGTGCCATCAGGTCAGGGGACTATAGCAATCAGCCCCAGCATTTT
cdr3_aa: CAIRSGDYSNQPQHF

clone_size: many
j_call: TRBJ1-3
v_call: TRBV20-1
d_call: .
cdr3_nt: TGCAGTGCTAGTTTGACAAACACCATATATTTT
cdr3_aa: CSASLTNTIYF

clone_size: .
j_call: TRBJ2-7
v_call: TRBV7-9
d_call: TRBD1
cdr3_nt: TGTGCCAGCAGCTGGGACAGGGGGTTTACGTACGAGCAGTACTTC
cdr3_aa: CASSWDRGFTYEQYF

clone_size: .
j_call: TRBJ2-6
v_call: TRBV28
d_call: TRBD2
cdr3_nt: TGTGCCAGCAGTTTGGCGGGAGTGGCTGGGGCCAACGTCCTGACTTTC
cdr3_aa: CASSLAGVAGANVLTF

clone_size: few
j_call: TRBJ1-5
v_call: TRBV2
d_call: .
cdr3_nt: TGTGCCAGCTCGACTGGGGGAACCAATCAGCCCCAGCATTTT
cdr3_aa: CASSTGGTNQPQHF

clone_size: .
j_call: TRBJ1-5
v_call: TRBV18
d_call: .
cdr3_nt: TGTGCCAGCTCATCCTCCGGGTGGGCACCACTCAATCAGCCCCAGCATTTT
cdr3_aa: CASSSSGWAPLNQPQHF

clone_size: .
j_call: TRBJ1-1
v_call: TRBV5-1
d_call: .
cdr3_nt: TGCGCCAGCAGCGTCGTTGCGGGCATGAACACTGAAGCTTTCTTT
cdr3_aa: CASSVVAGMNTEAFF

clone_size: many
j_call: TRBJ1-2
v_call: TRBV7-8
d_call: TRBD1
cdr3_nt: TGTGCCAGCAACCGACAGGGAGAGGGTGGCTACACCTTC
cdr3_aa: CASNRQGEGGYTF

clone_size: .
j_call: TRBJ1-5
v_call: TRBV28
d_call: .
cdr3_nt: TGTGCCAGCAGTCTCGATAGCAATCAGCCCCAGCATTTT
cdr3_aa: CASSLDSNQPQHF

clone_size: .
j_call: TRBJ2-5
v_call: TRBV2
d_call: .
cdr3_nt: TGTGCCAGCTGCGAAAAGCCCCAAGAGACCCAGTACTTC
cdr3_aa: CASCEKPQETQYF

clone_size: .
j_call: TRBJ2-7
v_call: TRBV28
d_call: TRBD2
cdr3_nt: TGTGCCAGCAGTTTTGTAGGGACTAGCGCTTACGAGCAGTACTTC
cdr3_aa: CASSFVGTSAYEQYF

clone_size: .
j_call: TRBJ2-2
v_call: TRBV10-3
d_call: TRBD1
cdr3_nt: TGTGCCATCAACCACCGGGACAGGGTGGACACCGGGGAGCTGTTTTTT
cdr3_aa: CAINHRDRVDTGELFF

clone_size: .
j_call: TRBJ1-1
v_call: TRBV5-1
d_call: .
cdr3_nt: TGCGCCAGCAGCTTGGCCGGGGCGAACACTGAAGCTTTCTTT
cdr3_aa: CASSLAGANTEAFF

clone_size: .
j_call: TRBJ1-1
v_call: TRBV19
d_call: .
cdr3_nt: TGTGCCAGTAGTATAGGGGCTGGGGACACTGAAGCTTTCTTT
cdr3_aa: CASSIGAGDTEAFF

clone_size: few
j_call: TRBJ1-1
v_call: TRBV6-5
d_call: .
cdr3_nt: TGTGCCAGCACCGGTGGGGGCAGGGGAGACACTGAAGCTTTCTTT
cdr3_aa: CASTGGGRGDTEAFF

clone_size: few
j_call: TRBJ1-1
v_call: TRBV2
d_call: .
cdr3_nt: TGTGCCAGCAGTGACGAGGGAGAGACTGAAGCTTTCTTT
cdr3_aa: CASSDEGETEAFF

clone_size: .
j_call: TRBJ2-3
v_call: TRBV25-1
d_call: .
cdr3_nt: TGTGCCAGCAGTGCCGACCGGGCAGTTACAGATACGCAGTATTTT
cdr3_aa: CASSADRAVTDTQYF

clone_size: .
j_call: TRBJ1-1
v_call: TRBV5-1
d_call: .
cdr3_nt: TGCGCCAGCAGCTCGATTGGGCTCACTGAAGCTTTCTTT
cdr3_aa: CASSSIGLTEAFF

clone_size: .
j_call: TRBJ2-1
v_call: TRBV7-9
d_call: .
cdr3_nt: TGTGCCAGCAATTCTGTCGGGGGCCCCTACAATGAGCAGTTCTTC
cdr3_aa: CASNSVGGPYNEQFF

clone_size: .
j_call: TRBJ2-1
v_call: TRBV6-6
d_call: TRBD2
cdr3_nt: TGTGCCAGCAGACCCCATAGCGGGAGTGGGTACAATGAGCAGTTCTTC
cdr3_aa: CASRPHSGSGYNEQFF

clone_size: .
j_call: TRBJ2-1
v_call: TRBV29-1
d_call: .
cdr3_nt: TGCAGCGTTGAAGACAGGGAGTCCTACAATGAGCAGTTCTTC
cdr3_aa: CSVEDRESYNEQFF

clone_size: .
j_call: TRBJ1-2
v_call: TRBV29-1
d_call: .
cdr3_nt: TGCAGCGTCGAAAGCGGGCCCCTCTATGGCTACACCTTC
cdr3_aa: CSVESGPLYGYTF

clone_size: .
j_call: TRBJ2-3
v_call: TRBV7-2
d_call: .
cdr3_nt: TGTGCCAGCAGCTTAGAGGCAGGGAGCACAGATACGCAGTATTTT
cdr3_aa: CASSLEAGSTDTQYF

clone_size: .
j_call: TRBJ2-7
v_call: TRBV27
d_call: .
cdr3_nt: TGTGCCAGCAGTTTAGGTCGACAGTATGACAAAAACGAGCAGTACTTC
cdr3_aa: CASSLGRQYDKNEQYF

clone_size: .
j_call: TRBJ2-7
v_call: TRBV6-5
d_call: .
cdr3_nt: TGTGCCAGCAGTTACTCCGGGGTTAACGAGCAGTACTTC
cdr3_aa: CASSYSGVNEQYF

clone_size: .
j_call: TRBJ1-2
v_call: TRBV27
d_call: TRBD1
cdr3_nt: TGTGCCAGCAGGACAGGGATCTACGGCTACACCTTC
cdr3_aa: CASRTGIYGYTF

clone_size: few
j_call: TRBJ2-1
v_call: TRBV2
d_call: .
cdr3_nt: TGTGCCAGCAGTGTGGCGGGGGCTCAAGCGGGAACTTACAATGAGCAGTTCTTC
cdr3_aa: CASSVAGAQAGTYNEQFF

clone_size: .
j_call: TRBJ1-1
v_call: TRBV30
d_call: .
cdr3_nt: TGTGCCTGGAGTGGACAGGTGTTGAACACTGAAGCTTTCTTT
cdr3_aa: CAWSGQVLNTEAFF

clone_size: .
j_call: TRBJ2-5
v_call: TRBV6-5
d_call: .
cdr3_nt: TGTGCCAGCAAACTGCTCCAGGGGCCACAAGAGACCCAGTACTTC
cdr3_aa: CASKLLQGPQETQYF

clone_size: .
j_call: TRBJ2-3
v_call: TRBV29-1
d_call: TRBD2
cdr3_nt: TGCAGCGCCCCCCAGGGGACTAGCGGGAGGCTTAGCACAGATACGCAGTATTTT
cdr3_aa: CSAPQGTSGRLSTDTQYF

clone_size: .
j_call: TRBJ2-1
v_call: TRBV7-3
d_call: TRBD2
cdr3_nt: TGTGCCAGCAGCTTAACGGGGAGGGGTGAGCAGTTCTTC
cdr3_aa: CASSLTGRGEQFF

clone_size: .
j_call: TRBJ2-1
v_call: TRBV15
d_call: TRBD1
cdr3_nt: TGTGCCACCGTGCCCCGCAGGGGGCGTTACAATGAGCAGTTCTTC
cdr3_aa: CATVPRRGRYNEQFF

clone_size: .
j_call: TRBJ2-7
v_call: TRBV28
d_call: .
cdr3_nt: TGTGCCAGCAGGGGGCCGAGCTCCTACGAGCAGTACTTC
cdr3_aa: CASRGPSSYEQYF

clone_size: once
j_call: TRBJ1-1
v_call: TRBV30
d_call: .
cdr3_nt: TGTGCCTGGGATCTTGGCACTGAAGCTTTCTTT
cdr3_aa: CAWDLGTEAFF

clone_size: .
j_call: TRBJ2-5
v_call: TRBV4-1
d_call: TRBD2
cdr3_nt: TGCGCCAGCAGCCAAGGGTTGCTAGCGGGAGAAGGCGGAGAGACCCAGTACTTC
cdr3_aa: CASSQGLLAGEGGETQYF

clone_size: .
j_call: TRBJ1-1
v_call: TRBV15
d_call: TRBD1
cdr3_nt: TGTGCCACCAGCAGAGGTCAGGGGGTGTCAGAAGCTTTCTTT
cdr3_aa: CATSRGQGVSEAFF

clone_size: few
j_call: TRBJ1-5
v_call: TRBV28
d_call: .
cdr3_nt: TGTGCCAGCAGTCTGAGCCTGCAGCCCCAGCATTTT
cdr3_aa: CASSLSLQPQHF

clone_size: .
j_call: TRBJ1-1
v_call: TRBV5-1
d_call: .
cdr3_nt: TGCGCCAGCAGCTTGGATGGTAGCGGTAACACTGAAGCTTTCTTT
cdr3_aa: CASSLDGSGNTEAFF

clone_size: .
j_call: TRBJ2-1
v_call: TRBV15
d_call: .
cdr3_nt: TGTGCCACCAGCAGAGACCGGGGCGTTGAGCAGTTCTTC
cdr3_aa: CATSRDRGVEQFF

clone_size: .
j_call: TRBJ1-5
v_call: TRBV28
d_call: .
cdr3_nt: TGTGCCAGCAGTTTCCCTCGCGTTTCCCAGCATTTT
cdr3_aa: CASSFPRVSQHF

clone_size: .
j_call: TRBJ1-4
v_call: TRBV5-8
d_call: .
cdr3_nt: TGTGCCAGCAGCTTGGGAGGCGGAACTAATGAAAAACTGTTTTTT
cdr3_aa: CASSLGGGTNEKLFF

clone_size: .
j_call: TRBJ1-1
v_call: TRBV27
d_call: .
cdr3_nt: TGTGCCAGCAGTTCAACGGATTTCGTTGAATTGAACACTGAAGCTTTCTTT
cdr3_aa: CASSSTDFVELNTEAFF